Listed here are 24 T cell receptor beta chains from one sample, sequenced in a study of cytomegalovirus exposure and HLA in healthy donors. 13 Jbeta primers and 60 Vbeta primers were used for the PCR. Sequencing used immunoSEQ multiplex PCR; TCRdb keeps in-frame clones, though not all of them. The sample shows some 95,000 clones, 77% of them seen only once. The specimen was PBMCs. The receptors originated from a woman aged 40 to 49 in good health and CMV-seronegative.

Only a few counts were recorded for this clone. The V gene is TRBV27, the J gene TRBJ1-1; 7 bases are shared with TRBD1. J was trimmed by 1 base and V by 0 bases; bases with no gene match: 2. The V gene's germline CDR1 is MNHEY and CDR2 SMNVEV (reference sequence). The CDR3 covers 15 residues. The CDR3 DNA is TGTGCCAGCAGTTTATCTTCAGGGGGGAACACTGAAGCTTTCTTT. It codes for CASSLSSGGNTEAFF.

V gene TRBV6-1 combines with J gene TRBJ2-6; D unclear. This CDR3 spans 15 amino acids. V was cut by 10 bases and J by 2 bases, with 15 bases left in between. Germline values: CDR1 MNHNS, CDR2 SASEGT. CDR3 sequence reads: CAIRVGQAGANVLTF. The CDR3 nucleotides read TGTGCCATCAGAGTTGGGCAGGCTGGGGCCAACGTCCTGACTTTC.

V usage is TRBV5-1 and J usage is TRBJ2-7; D may be TRBD2 (6 bases). Germline CDR1 and CDR2: SGHRS and YFSETQ. CDR3 size: 16 residues. Deletions cut 3 bases from V and 2 bases from J, with 18 bases between. The CDR3 DNA sequence: TGCGCCAGCAGCTACCGGGGAGGTGGTCAGACCTACGAGCAGTACTTC. Its protein is CASSYRGGGQTYEQYF.

CDR3 DNA: TGTGCCAGCAGTTTCCGACTAGCGGGTGTCCAAGAGACCCAGTACTTC. It translates to CASSFRLAGVQETQYF. This chain uses TRBV28 with TRBJ2-5; 10 nucleotides match TRBD2. The ends lost 3 bases at V and 1 base at J; junction bases unmatched: 5. CDR3 size: 16 residues. Per germline, CDR1 MDHEN and CDR2 SYDVKM.

A word on this clone: The same CDR3 arises from other DNA sequences in this sample as well. The V gene is TRBV20-1, the J gene TRBJ2-3; 8 nucleotides align to TRBD2. V lost 6 bases, J lost 9 bases, and 5 bases stayed unmatched. Per germline, CDR1 DFQATT and CDR2 SNEGSKA (reference sequence). CDR3 length equals 11 residues. CDR3 protein: CSAVSGDTQYF. Written as DNA, the CDR3 is TGCAGTGCCGTTAGCGGGGACACGCAGTATTTT.

This clone came up once. The V call is TRBV11-2, the J call TRBJ1-4; D is unclear. Germline CDR1 and CDR2: SGHAT and FQNNGV. Trimming shortened V by 1 base and J by 7 bases, and 13 bases separated the two germline ends. CDR3 length: 15 residues. CDR3 loop: CASSLGVGRSEKLFF. In DNA, the CDR3 is TGTGCCAGCAGCTTAGGGGTAGGGAGAAGTGAAAAACTGTTTTTT.

The CDR3 protein is CASSLVQEQYF. Here the CDR3 DNA reads TGTGCCAGCAGCTTGGTCCAGGAGCAGTACTTC. The chain combines TRBV5-6 with TRBJ2-7; D is unclear. This CDR3 has 11 amino acids. V shed 0 bases and J shed 7 bases, with 5 bases lying between them. Germline values: CDR1 SGHDT, CDR2 YYEEEE.

V gene TRBV27 combines with J gene TRBJ2-3, with no clear D. The CDR3 has 13 amino acids. V shed 2 bases and J shed 2 bases, with 5 bases lying between them. Germline V gene sequence: CDR1 MNHEY, CDR2 SMNVEV (reference sequence). In DNA, the CDR3 is TGTGCCAGCAGTTTACAGGTCACAGATACGCAGTATTTT. It specifies CASSLQVTDTQYF.

The genes are TRBV30 and TRBJ1-2; the match to TRBD1 covers 9 bases. V lost 5 bases to trimming and J lost 9 bases; unmatched junction nucleotides: 7. Germline V gives CDR1 GTSNPN, CDR2 SVGIG (reference sequence). The CDR3 extends over 12 amino acids. The chain's CDR3 is CAWELGQGSYTF. The DNA for the CDR3 is TGTGCCTGGGAATTGGGACAGGGTAGCTACACCTTC.

The rearrangement joins TRBV5-1 to TRBJ1-1; no definite D call. Trimming shortened V by 2 bases and J by 2 bases, and 10 bases separated the two germline ends. The CDR3 has 14 amino acids. Germline assignment: CDR1 SGHRS and CDR2 YFSETQ. The CDR3 region has the DNA TGCGCCAGCAGCTTAGAGGAAATAAACACTGAAGCTTTCTTT. Its translation: CASSLEEINTEAFF.

The rearrangement uses TRBV28 and TRBJ1-6; TRBD1 agrees at 8 bases. CDR1 and CDR2 from the germline V gene are MDHEN and SYDVKM. Trimming removed 5 bases from V and 1 base from J; junction bases left unmatched: 7. CDR3 length equals 17 residues. The CDR3 here is CASSLRTGRSYNSPLHF. CDR3 sequence (DNA): TGTGCCAGCAGTCTAAGGACAGGGCGGTCCTATAATTCACCCCTCCACTTT.

In its sample, this clone was seen a few times. This rearrangement joins TRBV18 to TRBJ1-2, with D tentatively TRBD1 (5 bases). The ends were cut back, 2 bases at V and 3 bases at J, with 7 bases in the middle. The CDR3 sequence is 13 residues long. In germline, CDR1 is KGHSH, CDR2 LQKENI. The CDR3 loop reads CASSPGADYGYTF. For the CDR3, the DNA is TGTGCCAGCTCACCAGGGGCGGACTATGGCTACACCTTC.

This clone was counted only a few times. The chain employs TRBV5-1 and TRBJ1-5; possible D gene TRBD1, 6 bases. The CDR3 covers 15 residues. Germline CDR1 reads SGHRS; CDR2 reads YFSETQ. V lost 0 bases and J lost 9, with 16 bases in between. The CDR3 nucleotides are TGCGCCAGCAGCTTGGTGGACAGCTCGGTTCGGCCCCAGCATTTT. Translation: CASSLVDSSVRPQHF.

The CDR3: CASSYSETGPEQYF. CDR3 DNA sequence: TGTGCCAGCAGTTACTCAGAGACAGGGCCCGAGCAGTACTTC. The chain has TRBV6-5 and TRBJ2-7; TRBD1 aligns across 7 bases. The CDR3 is made up of 14 amino acids. V shed 0 bases, J shed 6 bases, and the junction held 5 bases outside the gene matches. Germline V lookup: CDR1 MNHEY, CDR2 SVGAGI.

This clone was recorded a few times. The chain is built from TRBV27 and TRBJ2-3; D is perhaps TRBD2 (6 bases). Trimming shortened V by 4 bases and J by 4 bases, and 12 bases separated the two germline ends. Germline V CDR1 and CDR2: MNHEY, SMNVEV (reference sequence). The CDR3 contains 14 residues. The CDR3 nucleotides read TGTGCCAGCAGTTCCGGCAGGGAGGCAGATACGCAGTATTTT. This encodes CASSSGREADTQYF.

This chain joins TRBV5-1 and TRBJ2-2, with TRBD1 matching over 8 bases. This CDR3 has 15 amino acids. CDR1 and CDR2 (germline): SGHRS, YFSETQ. J gave up 6 bases and V 4 bases, and 8 bases lay outside the gene matches. CDR3 DNA: TGCGCCAGCAGCCCTAGACAGGGGTGGGCCGGGGAGCTGTTTTTT. Its protein product is CASSPRQGWAGELFF.

The chain uses TRBV9 and TRBJ2-1; 9 bases are a match to TRBD2. V lost 0 bases and J lost 2; bases outside the gene matches: 6. This CDR3 has 17 amino acids. Germline lookup yields CDR1 SGDLS and CDR2 YYNGEE. The CDR3 sequence: CASSVDMRGGAYNEQFF. The CDR3 DNA follows: TGTGCCAGCAGCGTAGACATGCGGGGGGGAGCCTACAATGAGCAGTTCTTC.

The chain is built from TRBV7-8 and TRBJ1-5, with TRBD1 identical over 7 bases. The CDR3 is 16 residues long. V shed 3 bases, J shed 6 bases, and the junction held 11 bases outside the gene matches. The germline gives CDR1 SGHVS, CDR2 FQNEAQ. The CDR3 loop is CASSLAGTALVQPQHF. CDR3 coding DNA: TGTGCCAGCAGCTTGGCCGGGACAGCCCTTGTTCAGCCCCAGCATTTT. The full variable domain, rest sourced from reference TRBV7-8 and TRBJ1-5, is GAGVSQSPRYKVAKRGQDVALRCDPISGHVSLFWYQQALGQGPEFLTYFQNEAQLDKSGLPSDRFFAERPEGSVSTLKIQRTQQEDSAVYLCASSLAGTALVQPQHFGDGTRLSIL.

This clone was detected only a few times. Other nucleotide sequences from this sample produce the same CDR3. V gene TRBV5-1 combines with J gene TRBJ1-2; D perhaps matches TRBD1 (5 bases). CDR3 length: 16 amino acids. Trimming cost V 4 bases and J 6 bases, with 22 bases left between them. CDR1 and CDR2 (germline): SGHRS, YFSETQ. CDR3 protein: CASSAAMARGENGYTF. The CDR3 nucleotides are TGCGCCAGCAGCGCCGCGATGGCCCGGGGGGAGAATGGCTACACCTTC.

This clone has just one count. CDR3 in amino acids: CASSTGTGPGTDTQYF. The CDR3 nucleotides read TGTGCCAGCAGCACCGGGACAGGGCCGGGCACAGATACGCAGTATTTT. The chain has TRBV9 and TRBJ2-3; 9 nucleotides match TRBD1. Trimming took 4 bases from V and 1 from J; bases not matched to a gene: 7. CDR3 length equals 16 residues. Germline V gene sequence: CDR1 SGDLS, CDR2 YYNGEE.

V and J are TRBV6-6 and TRBJ1-1; 7 positions agree with TRBD1. Germline V gives CDR1 MNHNY, CDR2 SVGAGI (reference sequence). The CDR3 is 12 amino acids. V lost 6 bases to trimming and J lost 5 bases; unmatched junction nucleotides: 3. The CDR3: CASRAGQTEAFF. The CDR3 region has the DNA TGTGCCAGCAGGGCGGGACAGACTGAAGCTTTCTTT.

This chain links TRBV5-1 with TRBJ2-1; D might be TRBD1 (6 bases). The ends were cut back, 1 base at V and 7 bases at J, with 27 bases in the middle. CDR1 is SGHRS and CDR2 is YFSETQ in the germline V gene. The CDR3 covers 19 residues. The CDR3 nucleotides read TGCGCCAGCAGCTTGAGAGGGGACACTCTATTACCGACGCTAAATGAGCAGTTCTTC. It is translated as CASSLRGDTLLPTLNEQFF.

The chain recombines TRBV2 with TRBJ1-1; a possible D gene is TRBD1 (6 bases). The CDR3 is 13 amino acids. V was pared by 1 base and J by 5 bases, with 8 bases between. Germline V gene sequence: CDR1 SNHLY, CDR2 FYNNEI. DNA of the CDR3: TGTGCCAGCAGTGAAGAGGGGGGGACTGAAGCTTTCTTT. It translates to CASSEEGGTEAFF.

This clone has more than one count but fewer than ten. The missing conserved phenylalanine or tryptophan at the end of this CDR3 makes a read error likely. V usage is TRBV6-5 and J usage is TRBJ1-5; 11 bases match TRBD1. This CDR3 comprises 15 residues. Per the germline V gene, CDR1 is MNHEY and CDR2 is SVGAGI. Trimming at V came to 6 bases and at J to 5 bases, leaving 6 bases not matched to a gene. CDR3 amino acids: CASSSGQGGYQPQHV. The CDR3 region has the DNA TGTGCCAGCAGCTCGGGACAGGGGGGATATCAGCCCCAGCATGTT.